These 15 T cell receptor beta chains were all obtained from the same sample, sequenced in a study of blood T cells in healthy people across ages. Primers used in a second PCR of about 7 to 12 cycles were a sample-barcoded 5' primer and a J-beta primer mix. Each CDR3 protein is one row after TCRdb ran MiXCR on the 5' RACE reads. The sample gives about 940,000 distinct CDR3 sequences, roughly 48% of which show up once; roughly 13% is in the top ten. Material: blood. Source of these receptors: a man aged 25-45 years in good health.

The rearrangement joins TRBV27 to TRBJ1-6; D is uncertain. Trimming left V 4 bases short and J 8 bases short, with 12 bases between. The CDR3 is made up of 14 amino acids. Germline loops: CDR1 MNHEY, CDR2 SMNVEV (reference sequence). This chain's CDR3 is CASSYKNSHSPLHF. DNA for the CDR3: TGTGCCAGCAGTTATAAAAACAGCCATTCACCCCTCCACTTT.

As concerns this clonotype: At one boundary the junction diverges from the germline segment, which might be a read error. The chain recombines TRBV30 with TRBJ1-2, with 7 bases identical to TRBD1. Germline-derived CDR1 and CDR2 are GTSNPN and SVGIG (reference sequence). This CDR3 is 14 amino acids long. CDR3 DNA: TGCGCCTGGAACCGAGGGGGCCCTAACGATGGCTACACCTTC. Translating it yields CAWNRGGPNDGYTF.

This clonotype has a handful of counts. The V call is TRBV6-6, the J call TRBJ2-1, with D perhaps matching TRBD2 (6 bases). The ends were cut back, 7 bases at V and 4 bases at J, with 20 bases in the middle. Germline-derived CDR1 and CDR2 are MNHNY and SVGAGI (reference sequence). The CDR3 consists of 16 residues. CDR3 sequence reads: CASTLPKGGPYNEQFF. CDR3 DNA: TGTGCCAGCACCTTACCCAAGGGAGGCCCTTACAATGAGCAGTTCTTC.

This clonotype was picked up many times. This chain uses TRBV10-3 with TRBJ2-7; TRBD1 agrees at 10 bases. Germline trimming cut 6 bases from V and 5 bases from J; bases unmatched to any gene: 7. The CDR3 runs to 14 residues. The germline V gene has CDR1 ENHRY and CDR2 SYGVKD. Here the CDR3 reads CAISPGQGTHEQYF. CDR3 bases: TGTGCCATCAGCCCGGGACAGGGGACTCACGAGCAGTACTTC.

The V gene is TRBV4-1, the J gene TRBJ1-1; D gene unclear. The CDR3 spans 14 residues. In germline, CDR1 is MGHRA, CDR2 YSYEKL. Trimming removed 3 bases from V and 0 bases from J, with 8 bases in between. This CDR3 reads CASSHHDMNTEAFF. DNA of the CDR3: TGCGCCAGCAGCCACCACGACATGAACACTGAAGCTTTCTTT.

The sample holds a few counts of this clonotype. CDR3 in amino acids: CASSPRQGEGDIQYF. The CDR3 bases are TGTGCCAGCAGCCCCCGACAGGGGGAAGGGGACATTCAGTACTTC. V gene TRBV28 combines with J gene TRBJ2-4; 9 bases agree with TRBD1. Germline values: CDR1 MDHEN, CDR2 SYDVKM. The CDR3 has 15 residues. The J segment lost 8 bases and the V segment lost 6 bases, leaving 11 bases of the junction unmatched. The full variable domain, rest sourced from reference TRBV28 and TRBJ2-4, is DVKVTQSSRYLVKRTGEKVFLECVQDMDHENMFWYRQDPGLGLRLIYFSYDVKMKEKGDIPEGYSVSREKKERFSLILESASTNQTSMYLCASSPRQGEGDIQYFGAGTRLSVL.

This clonotype was picked up a small number of times. V is TRBV7-9 and J is TRBJ2-4, with 9 positions matching TRBD1. The J call may not be correct, given that the DNA end is closer to TRBJ2-7. The germline V gene has CDR1 SEHNR and CDR2 FQNEAQ (reference sequence). There are 15 residues in the CDR3. CDR3 amino acids: CASSWPDRGFYEQYF. The CDR3 DNA reads as TGTGCCAGCAGCTGGCCGGACAGGGGTTTTTACGAGCAGTACTTC.

The chain recombines TRBV4-3 with TRBJ2-3; no reliable D call. The ends were cut back, 0 bases at V and 0 bases at J, with 7 bases in the middle. This CDR3 contains 15 residues. Germline loops: CDR1 LGHNA, CDR2 YSLEER. The CDR3: CASSQDWDSTDTQYF. CDR3 in DNA: TGCGCCAGCAGCCAAGATTGGGATAGCACAGATACGCAGTATTTT.

This clonotype was seen more than once but under ten times. The chain combines TRBV7-2 with TRBJ2-1, with TRBD2 identical over 8 bases. The junction had 7 bases not matched to a gene; V was cut back by 3 bases and J by 6 bases. The V gene's germline CDR1 is SGHTA and CDR2 FQGNSA. This CDR3 comprises 15 residues. The CDR3 DNA reads TGTGCCAGCAGCTTTGGCGGGGGGCCCTTCAATGAGCAGTTCTTC. Residues: CASSFGGGPFNEQFF.

This clonotype was seen repeatedly, ten times or more. This sequence joins TRBV4-2 and TRBJ2-7; TRBD2 matches 9 bases. Germline loops: CDR1 LGHNA, CDR2 YNFKEQ. V shed 0 bases and J 3 bases; nucleotides not matched to a gene: 12. The CDR3 sequence is 18 residues long. CDR3 protein: CASSQDGASGTTSYEQYF. The CDR3 coding sequence is TGTGCCAGCAGCCAAGATGGGGCTAGCGGGACGACCAGCTACGAGCAGTACTTC.

This clonotype has a single count. The rearrangement uses TRBV18 and TRBJ2-5; D gene unclear. The CDR3 length is 13 residues. The germline CDR1 and CDR2 sequences are KGHSH and LQKENI. V gave up 5 bases and J gave up 5 bases, with 12 bases separating them. CDR3 in amino acids: CASSGSEVETQYF. In DNA form, the CDR3 reads TGTGCCAGCTCAGGGTCCGAAGTTGAGACCCAGTACTTC.

The V and J genes are TRBV4-2 and TRBJ1-2; the D is unclear. CDR3 length: 15 amino acids. V was cut by 2 bases and J by 2 bases, with 12 bases left in between. Germline V gene data show CDR1 as LGHNA and CDR2 as YNFKEQ. This CDR3 is CASSQQRTENYGYTF. CDR3 coding DNA: TGTGCCAGCAGCCAACAACGGACGGAAAACTATGGCTACACCTTC.

The rearrangement joins TRBV24-1 to TRBJ2-3; 10 bases are shared with TRBD2. The CDR3 sequence is 14 residues long. The germline CDR1 and CDR2 sequences are KGHDR and SFDVKD. V lost 10 bases, J lost 1 base, and 4 bases stayed unmatched. This CDR3 is CATMSGGGTDTQYF. The DNA for the CDR3 is TGTGCCACGATGAGCGGGGGGGGCACAGATACGCAGTATTTT.

The V and J genes are TRBV20-1 and TRBJ1-3; D ambiguous. Trimming shortened V by 3 bases and J by 0 bases, and 12 bases separated the two germline ends. Germline values: CDR1 DFQATT, CDR2 SNEGSKA (reference sequence). This CDR3 contains 15 residues. Here the CDR3 reads CSASLGGISGNTIYF. The CDR3 nucleotides are TGCAGTGCTAGTTTGGGCGGGATCTCTGGAAACACCATATATTTT.

Concerning this clonotype: At one end, the junction sequence differs from germline, possibly due to a read error. This chain connects TRBV4-3 to TRBJ1-5; TRBD1 might be the D (5 bases). Germline V lookup: CDR1 LGHNA, CDR2 YSLEER. The CDR3 has 15 amino acids. This chain's CDR3 is CASSQEQGGKQPQHF. DNA for the CDR3: TGCGCCAGCAGCCAAGAGCAGGGTGGCAAACAGCCCCAGCATTTT.